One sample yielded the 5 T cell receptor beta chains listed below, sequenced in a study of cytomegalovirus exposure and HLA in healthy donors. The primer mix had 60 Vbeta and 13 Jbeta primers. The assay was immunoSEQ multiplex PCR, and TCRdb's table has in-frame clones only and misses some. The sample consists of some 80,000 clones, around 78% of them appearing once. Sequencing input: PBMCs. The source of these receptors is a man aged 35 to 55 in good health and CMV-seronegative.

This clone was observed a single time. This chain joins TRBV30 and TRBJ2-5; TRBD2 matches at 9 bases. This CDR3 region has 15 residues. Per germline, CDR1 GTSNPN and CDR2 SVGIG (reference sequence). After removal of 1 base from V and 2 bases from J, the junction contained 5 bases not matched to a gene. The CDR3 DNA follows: TGTGCCTGGAGTGGGGGCGGGGGGGGTCAAGAGACCCAGTACTTC. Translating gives CAWSGGGGGQETQYF.

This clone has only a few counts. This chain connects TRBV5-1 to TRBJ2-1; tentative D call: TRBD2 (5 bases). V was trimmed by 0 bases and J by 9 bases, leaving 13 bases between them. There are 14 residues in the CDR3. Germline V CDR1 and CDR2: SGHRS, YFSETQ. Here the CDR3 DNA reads TGCGCCAGCAGCTTGGCCGTCGGGAATTCTGAGCAGTTCTTC. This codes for CASSLAVGNSEQFF.

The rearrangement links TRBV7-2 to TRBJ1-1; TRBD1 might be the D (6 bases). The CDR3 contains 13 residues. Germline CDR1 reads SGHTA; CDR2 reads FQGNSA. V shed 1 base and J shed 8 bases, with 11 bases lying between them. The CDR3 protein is CASSLVDQGEAFF. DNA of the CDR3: TGTGCCAGCAGCTTAGTCGATCAGGGGGAAGCTTTCTTT.

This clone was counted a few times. The CDR3 DNA reads TGTGCCAGCAGCCTAAGCCCCCCTCTAGCGGGGGAGACCGGGGAGCTGTTTTTT. This translates into CASSLSPPLAGETGELFF. V and J are TRBV9 and TRBJ2-2; TRBD2 matches at 10 bases. This CDR3 comprises 18 residues. Losses at the gene ends were 4 bases for V and 5 bases for J; bases not matched to a gene: 14. Germline CDR1 and CDR2: SGDLS and YYNGEE.

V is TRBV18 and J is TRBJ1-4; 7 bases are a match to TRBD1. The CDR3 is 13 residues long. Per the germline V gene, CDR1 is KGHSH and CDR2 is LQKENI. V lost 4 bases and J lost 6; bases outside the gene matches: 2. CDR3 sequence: CASSLGTDEKLFF. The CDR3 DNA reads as TGTGCCAGCTCACTCGGGACAGATGAAAAACTGTTTTTT.